Described below is a single TCR beta chain sequence and its context. These data originate in a study of control samples from healthy donors and cancer patients. Trimming removed 2 bases from V and 2 bases from J, with 2 bases in between. The CDR3 spans 12 residues. Germline V gives CDR1 LGHDT, CDR2 YNNKEL (reference sequence). Here immunoSEQ multiplex PCR was the method, and the copy in TCRdb shows in-frame clones only, minus some. The sample has around 170,000 clones; around 90% are singletons. The specimen sequenced was blood. The receptor's source is a young man in good health. V is TRBV3-1 (or the pseudogene TRBV3-2) and J is TRBJ2-3; no clear D. In DNA form, the CDR3 reads TGTGCCAGCAGCCAAAACACAGATACGCAGTATTTT. Its translation: CASSQNTDTQYF.